These 15 T cell receptor beta chains share one sample of origin, sequenced in a study of OX40 agonist ivuxolimab in advanced cancers. Measured with immunoSEQ multiplex PCR; TCRdb has only the in-frame clones, and not every one. This repertoire shows roughly 80,000 clones, around 86% found once; its top ten account for around 2%. This sample comprised CD4+ or CD8+ T cells sorted from blood, obtained in a trial of the OX40 agonist ivuxolimab. Receptors originate from an adult with an advanced solid tumor such as melanoma, head and neck, liver or kidney cancer.

A few counts support this clone. The chain employs TRBV18 and TRBJ1-5; no reliable D call. Looked up from germline, CDR1 is KGHSH and CDR2 is LQKENI. Trimming pared 8 bases from V and 4 bases from J, leaving 9 bases between. This CDR3 comprises 12 residues. CDR3 protein: CASQAGNQPQHF. The CDR3 coding sequence is TGTGCCAGCCAGGCGGGTAATCAGCCCCAGCATTTT.

J is TRBJ2-2 and V is TRBV2; D is perhaps TRBD1 or TRBD2 (7 bases each). The CDR3 covers 16 residues. The germline V gene has CDR1 SNHLY and CDR2 FYNNEI. The V gene lost 1 base and the J gene lost 5 bases, with 14 bases spanning the gap. CDR3 residues: CASSEGSGGQTGELFF. CDR3 in DNA: TGTGCCAGCAGTGAAGGATCGGGGGGACAGACCGGGGAGCTGTTTTTT.

The chain links TRBV14 to TRBJ2-3, with unresolved D. Germline loops: CDR1 SGHDN, CDR2 FVKESK. The CDR3 spans 13 residues. V was clipped by 1 base and J by 6 bases, with 8 bases between them. CDR3 nucleotides: TGTGCCAGCAGCCAAGGCCCGGCGGATACGCAGTATTTT. Translated: CASSQGPADTQYF.

The chain links TRBV7-2 to TRBJ2-7; the D gene is possibly TRBD1 (6 bases). Germline V gives CDR1 SGHTA, CDR2 FQGNSA. This CDR3 region has 14 residues. Trimming took 5 bases from V and 4 from J, leaving 15 bases between them. Here the CDR3 reads CASSPDSDSYEQYF. CDR3 nucleotides: TGTGCCAGCAGCCCGGACTCGGACAGTTACGAGCAGTACTTC.

The rearrangement uses TRBV18 and TRBJ2-2; 8 bases fit TRBD1. J lost 2 bases, V lost 2 bases, and 1 base had no gene match. The CDR3 consists of 15 residues. From germline, CDR1 is KGHSH and CDR2 LQKENI. The CDR3, as DNA: TGTGCCAGCTCACCAGGACAGGGTAACACCGGGGAGCTGTTTTTT. Its protein is CASSPGQGNTGELFF.

CDR3 in DNA: TGTGCCAGCAGCTTTGGGGGTGCTCAGCCCCAGCATTTT. It encodes CASSFGGAQPQHF. V and J are TRBV7-2 and TRBJ1-5; D possibly corresponds to TRBD1 (5 bases). V lost 3 bases and J 6 bases, leaving 9 bases between the germline ends. There are 13 residues in the CDR3. Germline V gene lookup returns CDR1 SGHTA and CDR2 FQGNSA.

The chain combines TRBV11-2 with TRBJ2-3; D uncertain. Germline values: CDR1 SGHAT, CDR2 FQNNGV. V was trimmed by 0 bases and J by 3 bases, leaving 7 bases between them. The CDR3 extends over 14 amino acids. CDR3 nucleotides: TGTGCCAGCAGCTTAGATTTCGGGACAGATACGCAGTATTTT. Translating gives CASSLDFGTDTQYF.

The V call is TRBV7-2, the J call TRBJ1-2, with a tentative D call TRBD1 (5 bases). Per the germline V gene, CDR1 is SGHTA and CDR2 is FQGNSA. V gave up 2 bases and J gave up 8 bases, with 12 bases separating them. The CDR3 has 13 residues. CDR3 bases: TGTGCCAGCAGCTTAACGCGGGACGGGGGCTACACCTTC. This sequence encodes CASSLTRDGGYTF.

The rearrangement uses TRBV18 and TRBJ1-3, with a possible D match to TRBD1 (5 bases). Trimming pared 2 bases from V and 0 bases from J, leaving 11 bases between. Germline values: CDR1 KGHSH, CDR2 LQKENI. The CDR3 spans 16 residues. CDR3 sequence: CASSPKDTSSGNTIYF. The CDR3 DNA reads as TGTGCCAGCTCACCAAAGGACACGAGCTCTGGAAACACCATATATTTT.

The chain couples TRBV29-1 to TRBJ2-1; D not resolved. Germline values: CDR1 SQVTM, CDR2 ANQGSEA. Trimming cost V 3 bases and J 7 bases, with 16 bases left between them. The CDR3 extends over 14 amino acids. The CDR3 is CSVDYVGFRNEQFF. CDR3 nucleotide sequence: TGCAGCGTTGATTACGTCGGGTTTAGGAATGAGCAGTTCTTC.

Only one count was recorded for this clone. A junction boundary mismatches the germline segment, possibly from a read error. The same CDR3 arises from other DNA sequences in this sample as well. The V and J genes are TRBV19 and TRBJ1-6, with a weak D call TRBD1 (5 bases). Germline-derived CDR1 and CDR2 are LNHDA and SQIVND (reference sequence). The CDR3 extends over 15 amino acids. The CDR3 spells CASSYPGLINSPLHF. The CDR3 DNA reads as TGCGCCAGTTCTTACCCGGGACTGATTAATTCACCCCTCCACTTT.

The V and J genes are TRBV19 and TRBJ1-2; unclear D gene. V lost 4 bases and J 8 bases, leaving 14 bases between the germline ends. CDR3 length: 13 residues. Germline V gene lookup returns CDR1 LNHDA and CDR2 SQIVND (reference sequence). The chain's CDR3 is CASSTTLLWGYTF. In DNA, the CDR3 is TGTGCCAGTAGTACCACCCTTCTTTGGGGCTACACCTTC.

V usage is TRBV6-1 and J usage is TRBJ1-3; D gene uncertain. Germline CDR1 and CDR2: MNHNS and SASEGT. V was trimmed by 0 bases and J by 1 base, leaving 10 bases between them. This CDR3 has 16 amino acids. The CDR3 nucleotides read TGTGCCAGCAGTGAAGCGCTTCGGGGATCTGGAAACACCATATATTTT. The encoded protein is CASSEALRGSGNTIYF.

The chain links TRBV14 to TRBJ2-3; D gene ambiguous. V was shortened by 0 bases and J by 3 bases, with 4 bases between the two germline ends. CDR1 and CDR2 from the germline V gene are SGHDN and FVKESK. The length of the CDR3 is 13 residues. The CDR3: CASSQDLTDTQYF. For the CDR3, the DNA is TGTGCCAGCAGCCAAGATCTTACAGATACGCAGTATTTT. Full variable domain (remainder filled in from reference TRBV14 and TRBJ2-3): EAGVTQFPSHSVIEKGQTVTLRCDPISGHDNLYWYRRVMGKEIKFLLHFVKESKQDESGMPNNRFLAERTGGTYSTLKVQPAELEDSGVYFCASSQDLTDTQYFGPGTRLTVL.

The CDR3 reads CAWSTLSGSGQFF. The CDR3 DNA reads as TGTGCCTGGAGTACTCTTAGCGGGAGCGGGCAGTTCTTC. J is TRBJ2-1 and V is TRBV30; TRBD2 matches 9 bases. Per germline, CDR1 GTSNPN and CDR2 SVGIG (reference sequence). Trimming at V came to 2 bases and at J to 12 bases, leaving 8 bases not matched to a gene. The CDR3 loop spans 13 amino acids. The full variable domain, rest sourced from reference TRBV30 and TRBJ2-1, is SQTIHQWPATLVQPVGSPLSLECTVEGTSNPNLYWYRQAAGRGLQLLFYSVGIGQISSEVPQNLSASRPQDRQFILSSKKLLLSDSGFYLCAWSTLSGSGQFFGPGTRLTVL.